This passage covers 12 T cell receptor beta chains from one sample sequenced in a study of T cell responses to AZD1222 COVID-19 vaccine. Some clones are missing from TCRdb's copy, which holds only in-frame ones; the method was immunoSEQ multiplex PCR. The table records about 110,000 clones, approximately 89% of them present only once. The starting material was peripheral blood, obtained 28 days after the second AZD1222 dose. All receptors derive from an adult who received the AZD1222 COVID-19 vaccine.

The rearrangement joins TRBV18 to TRBJ1-2; TRBD1 matches 7 bases. V was clipped by 1 base and J by 0 bases; unmatched bases: 2. This CDR3 comprises 15 residues. Germline CDR1 reads KGHSH; CDR2 reads LQKENI. Here the CDR3 reads CASSPRQGANYGYTF. The CDR3 DNA reads as TGTGCCAGCTCACCACGGCAGGGGGCTAACTATGGCTACACCTTC.

This clone was seen a few times. The V gene is TRBV7-6, the J gene TRBJ1-1; D may be TRBD1 (5 bases). With 3 bases removed from V and 2 bases from J, the gap between germline ends came to 7 bases. The germline gives CDR1 SGHVS, CDR2 FNYEAQ. CDR3 length: 13 residues. CDR3 coding DNA: TGTGCCAGCAGCTTGGGGGAAAACACTGAAGCTTTCTTT. Translated: CASSLGENTEAFF.

This clone was seen more than once but under ten times. This sequence joins TRBV5-1 and TRBJ2-1, with 9 bases matching TRBD2. The CDR3 is 15 amino acids. The ends lost 0 bases at V and 8 bases at J; junction bases unmatched: 6. Germline CDR1 reads SGHRS; CDR2 reads YFSETQ. CDR3 amino acids: CASSLGAGGLHEQFF. CDR3 nucleotide sequence: TGCGCCAGCAGCTTGGGAGCGGGGGGCCTGCATGAGCAGTTCTTC.

V is TRBV11-3 and J is TRBJ2-1, with 9 bases matching TRBD2. CDR3 length: 15 amino acids. Germline CDR1 reads SGHNT; CDR2 reads YENEEA. The V and J ends lost 1 base and 5 bases, in that order; junction bases with no gene match: 3. The CDR3: CASSLGGGVHNEQFF. The CDR3 nucleotides are TGTGCCAGCAGCTTAGGCGGGGGGGTCCACAATGAGCAGTTCTTC.

The V and J genes are TRBV18 and TRBJ2-2; possible D gene TRBD1, 5 bases. Per germline, CDR1 KGHSH and CDR2 LQKENI. The CDR3 is made up of 14 amino acids. V lost 3 bases and J 5 bases, leaving 10 bases between the germline ends. CDR3 amino acids: CASSPDTLTGELFF. CDR3 coding DNA: TGTGCCAGCTCACCGGACACATTAACCGGGGAGCTGTTTTTT. Based on the CDR3 plus reference TRBV18 and TRBJ2-2, the full variable domain is NAGVMQNPRHLVRRRGQEARLRCSPMKGHSHVYWYRQLPEEGLKFMVYLQKENIIDESGMPKERFSAEFPKEGPSILRIQQVVRGDSAAYFCASSPDTLTGELFFGEGSRLTVL.

The rearrangement uses TRBV15 and TRBJ1-5, with 7 bases fitting TRBD1. V was pared by 4 bases and J by 1 base, with 4 bases of the junction left unmatched. Germline V gene sequence: CDR1 LNHNV, CDR2 YYDKDF (reference sequence). The CDR3 sequence is 15 residues long. The CDR3 region is CATSITGESNQPQHF. In nucleotides, the CDR3 is TGTGCCACCAGCATAACAGGGGAAAGCAATCAGCCCCAGCATTTT.

The DNA of the CDR3 is TGTGCCAGCAGCGGGGGACAGAGGTGGTACGAGACCCAGTACTTC. This gives the protein CASSGGQRWYETQYF. The gene calls are TRBV9 and TRBJ2-5, with TRBD1 matching over 7 bases. CDR1 is SGDLS, CDR2 YYNGEE, per germline. The CDR3 is 15 residues long. With V trimmed by 3 bases and J by 5 bases, 10 bases remained unmatched.

This chain connects TRBV6-2 or TRBV6-3 to TRBJ2-2; TRBD2 might be the D (6 bases). The V and J ends lost 5 bases and 7 bases respectively, with 11 bases between them. The germline gives CDR1 MNHEY, CDR2 SVGEGT. The CDR3 is 13 residues long. The CDR3 coding sequence is TGTGCCAGCAGTCGGGGGTCGGTCGGGGAGCTGTTTTTT. Protein sequence: CASSRGSVGELFF.

The V and J genes are TRBV5-5 and TRBJ1-3; D unclear. CDR3 length: 15 residues. V shed 6 bases and J shed 0 bases, with 13 bases lying between them. Germline V lookup: CDR1 SGHKS, CDR2 YYEKEE (reference sequence). The CDR3 spells CASTFGLDSGNTIYF. The CDR3 DNA is TGTGCCAGCACCTTCGGCCTGGACTCTGGAAACACCATATATTTT.

The chain recombines TRBV5-8 with TRBJ2-1, with no clear D. V lost 0 bases and J 9 bases, leaving 13 bases between the germline ends. Per germline, CDR1 SGHTS and CDR2 YDEGEE. This CDR3 is built from 14 residues. Here the CDR3 DNA reads TGTGCCAGCAGCTTGGGCGATCGGGTAGCTGAGCAGTTCTTC. Amino acid sequence: CASSLGDRVAEQFF.

The genes are TRBV18 and TRBJ2-5; D gene uncertain. The CDR3 extends over 14 amino acids. V was trimmed by 3 bases and J by 1 base, leaving 9 bases between them. CDR1 is KGHSH, CDR2 LQKENI, per germline. The DNA of the CDR3 is TGTGCCAGCTCACCTTCCTCGGGCCAAGAGACCCAGTACTTC. This translates into CASSPSSGQETQYF.

CDR3 bases: TGTGCCAGCAGCCGAAAGGCGGCAAACACAGATACGCAGTATTTT. This sequence encodes CASSRKAANTDTQYF. This chain joins TRBV7-6 and TRBJ2-3, with D hard to call. CDR1 and CDR2 (germline): SGHVS, FNYEAQ. CDR3 length equals 15 residues. Deletions cut 5 bases from V and 2 bases from J, with 14 bases between.